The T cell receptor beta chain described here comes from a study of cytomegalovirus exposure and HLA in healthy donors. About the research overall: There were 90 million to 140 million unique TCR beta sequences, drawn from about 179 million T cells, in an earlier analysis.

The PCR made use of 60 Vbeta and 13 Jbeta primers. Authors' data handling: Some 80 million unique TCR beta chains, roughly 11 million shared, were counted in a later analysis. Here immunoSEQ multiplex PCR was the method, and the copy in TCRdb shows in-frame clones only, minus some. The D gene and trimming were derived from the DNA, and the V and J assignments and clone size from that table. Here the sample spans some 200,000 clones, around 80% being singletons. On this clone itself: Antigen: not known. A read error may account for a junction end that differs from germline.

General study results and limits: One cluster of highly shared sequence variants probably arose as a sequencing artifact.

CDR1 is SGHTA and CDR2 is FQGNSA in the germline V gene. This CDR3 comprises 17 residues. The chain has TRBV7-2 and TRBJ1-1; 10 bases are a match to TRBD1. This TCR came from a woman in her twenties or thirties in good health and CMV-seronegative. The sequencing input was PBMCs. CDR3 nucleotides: TGTGCCAGCAGCATAGCCCCCGGGACAGGGGAGATCACTGAAGCTTTCTTT. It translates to CASSIAPGTGEITEAFF. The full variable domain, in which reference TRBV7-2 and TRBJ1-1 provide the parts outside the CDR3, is GAGVSQSPSNKVTEKGKDVELRCDPISGHTALYWYRQSLGQGLEFLIYFQGNSAPDKSGLPSDRFSAERTGGSVSTLTIQRTQQEDSAVYLCASSIAPGTGEITEAFFGQGTRLTVV.